This T cell receptor (beta chain) was recorded in a study of blood T cell repertoires in COVID-19. Data came from immunoSEQ multiplex PCR; TCRdb stores just in-frame clones and leaves some out. The sample consists of approximately 200,000 clones, 85% to 90% of them appearing once. Deletions cut 10 bases from V and 0 bases from J, with 16 bases between. The CDR3 has 15 residues. The germline gives CDR1 MNHEY, CDR2 SMNVEV (reference sequence). The chain couples TRBV27 to TRBJ2-4; maybe TRBD2 (5 bases). The material sequenced was PBMCs or T cells enriched from blood (not recorded which). The TCR was taken from a man aged 30 to 39 who had recovered from COVID-19. CDR3 coding DNA: TGTGCCACCAAGTCCTCGCTAGCAGCCAAAAACATTCAGTACTTC. This translates into CATKSSLAAKNIQYF.